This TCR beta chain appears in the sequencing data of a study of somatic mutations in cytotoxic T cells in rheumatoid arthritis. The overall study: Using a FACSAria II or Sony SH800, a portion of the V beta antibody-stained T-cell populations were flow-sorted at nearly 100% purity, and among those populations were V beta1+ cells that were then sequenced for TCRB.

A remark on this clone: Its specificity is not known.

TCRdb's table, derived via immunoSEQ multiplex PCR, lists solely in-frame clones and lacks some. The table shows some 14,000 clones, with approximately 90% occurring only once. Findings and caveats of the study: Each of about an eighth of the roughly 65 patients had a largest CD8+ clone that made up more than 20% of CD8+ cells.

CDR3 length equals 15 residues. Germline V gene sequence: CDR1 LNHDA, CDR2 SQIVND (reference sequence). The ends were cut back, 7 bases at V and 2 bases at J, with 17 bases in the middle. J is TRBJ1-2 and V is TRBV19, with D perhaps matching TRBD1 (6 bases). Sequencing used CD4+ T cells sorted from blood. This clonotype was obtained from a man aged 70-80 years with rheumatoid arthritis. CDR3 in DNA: TGTGCCAGTAACCCACAGGGCCCTTCGAACTATGGCTACACCTTC. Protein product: CASNPQGPSNYGYTF.